The clone carrying this T cell receptor beta chain occurred many times. V was trimmed by 4 bases and J by 5 bases, leaving 14 bases between them. The CDR3 sequence is 14 residues long. The germline CDR1 and CDR2 sequences are SGHTA and FQGNSA. The data are from a study of prognosis after radiotherapy for stage I lung cancer. Amplification of TCR beta CDR3 from genomic DNA used two-round multiplex PCR. Round-one PCR had primers specific to each TRBV and TRBJ gene. TCRdb used MiXCR to reprocess the multiplex PCR reads, holding one entry per CDR3 protein. The sample gives approximately 23,000 distinct CDR3 sequences, approximately 39% of which show up once; approximately 54% is in the top ten.

The rearrangement uses TRBV7-2 and TRBJ2-5; unclear D gene. The TCR sequence derives from a donor older than 45 with non-small cell lung cancer. The sequencing here drew on PBMCs, taken before or after stereotactic body radiation therapy (not recorded which). The CDR3, as DNA: TGTGCCAGCAGCTCTGGGTGGGCAGCTGAGACCCAGTACTTC. Residues: CASSSGWAAETQYF.